The 23 T cell receptor beta chains presented below share a single source sample, sequenced in a study of shared clonotypes between healthy human individuals. Terminally differentiated effector memory CD45RA+ cells were excluded from the naive CD8 cells, which were CD45RO-negative and positively selected for CCR7. Method: immunoSEQ multiplex PCR; TCRdb's copy keeps in-frame clones and lacks some. The table lists under 2,000,000 clones, around 96% of them singletons. Material for sequencing was naive CD8+ T cells sorted from blood. These receptor sequences come from a man in his late teens or twenties in good health.

The V and J genes are TRBV10-1 and TRBJ1-6; 7 bases are shared with TRBD1. The length of the CDR3 is 15 residues. V lost 7 bases and J lost 2; bases outside the gene matches: 5. CDR1 is WNHNN and CDR2 is SYGVQD in the germline V gene (reference sequence). CDR3 sequence (DNA): TGCGCCAGCAACCTCGGGACAGCCTATAATTCACCCCTCCACTTT. This translates into CASNLGTAYNSPLHF.

The chain joins TRBV5-1 to TRBJ2-7; 9 bases map to TRBD2. The CDR3 is 15 amino acids. Per the germline V gene, CDR1 is SGHRS and CDR2 is YFSETQ. The J segment lost 2 bases and the V segment lost 2 bases, leaving 5 bases of the junction unmatched. The CDR3: CASSFLAGSTYEQYF. The CDR3 DNA follows: TGCGCCAGCAGCTTTCTAGCGGGGAGTACCTACGAGCAGTACTTC.

The genes are TRBV7-8 and TRBJ1-4, with 7 bases that match TRBD1. Looked up from germline, CDR1 is SGHVS and CDR2 is FQNEAQ. With V trimmed by 5 bases and J by 1 base, 13 bases remained unmatched. The CDR3 length is 18 residues. The CDR3 region has the DNA TGTGCCAGCAGCCCATGGGACAGTTCCACAGGAACTAATGAAAAACTGTTTTTT. It translates to CASSPWDSSTGTNEKLFF.

The V call is TRBV27, the J call TRBJ2-2; 10 bases line up with TRBD1. Germline CDR1 reads MNHEY; CDR2 reads SMNVEV (reference sequence). The V segment lost 3 bases and the J segment 6 bases; nucleotides outside the gene matches: 4. This CDR3 is 15 amino acids long. The CDR3 nucleotides read TGTGCCAGCAGTTTCGGGACAGGGGCTGCCGGGGAGCTGTTTTTT. Protein: CASSFGTGAAGELFF.

The rearrangement uses TRBV6-5 and TRBJ2-7; no clear D. The CDR3 covers 12 residues. CDR1 and CDR2 from the germline V gene are MNHEY and SVGAGI. V gave up 10 bases and J gave up 4 bases, with 14 bases separating them. CDR3 nucleotide sequence: TGTGCCAAATGCCCGTCAAGGTACGAGCAGTACTTC. It specifies CAKCPSRYEQYF.

The gene calls are TRBV2 and TRBJ2-1; tentatively, D is TRBD1 or TRBD2 (5 bases each). Germline-derived CDR1 and CDR2 are SNHLY and FYNNEI. Deletions cut 0 bases from V and 5 bases from J, with 11 bases between. The length of the CDR3 is 15 residues. The chain's CDR3 is CASSEAEGRDNEQFF. In DNA, the CDR3 is TGTGCCAGCAGTGAAGCAGAGGGGCGCGACAATGAGCAGTTCTTC.

The chain recombines TRBV11-2 with TRBJ2-7; 7 nucleotides align to TRBD2. Germline lookup yields CDR1 SGHAT and CDR2 FQNNGV. V was pared by 4 bases and J by 4 bases, with 7 bases of the junction left unmatched. The CDR3 loop spans 14 amino acids. CDR3 nucleotide sequence: TGTGCCAGCAGCTCTCAAGGGACTAAATACGAGCAGTACTTC. This encodes CASSSQGTKYEQYF. Supplemented by reference TRBV11-2 and TRBJ2-7, the full variable domain reads EAGVAQSPRYKIIEKRQSVAFWCNPISGHATLYWYQQILGQGPKLLIQFQNNGVVDDSQLPKDRFSAERLKGVDSTLKIQPAKLEDSAVYLCASSSQGTKYEQYFGPGTRLTVT.

The chain employs TRBV7-9 and TRBJ1-1; possible D gene TRBD1, 5 bases. This CDR3 has 16 residues. V shed 6 bases and J shed 10 bases, with 27 bases lying between them. The germline gives CDR1 SEHNR, CDR2 FQNEAQ (reference sequence). As DNA, the CDR3 is TGTGCCAGCAGTCCCACGTACGGGGGGGGACTTATGGGAGCTTTCTTT. Its translation is CASSPTYGGGLMGAFF.

The V and J genes are TRBV2 and TRBJ1-4; TRBD1 might be the D (5 bases). CDR1 and CDR2 (germline): SNHLY, FYNNEI. V was clipped by 0 bases and J by 8 bases, with 22 bases between them. The CDR3 extends over 18 amino acids. CDR3 sequence: CASSEAEDTAVENEKLFF. CDR3 nucleotide sequence: TGTGCCAGCAGTGAAGCGGAGGACACGGCGGTCGAGAACGAAAAACTGTTTTTT.

The chain combines TRBV28 with TRBJ1-5, with 7 positions matching TRBD1. CDR1 MDHEN and CDR2 SYDVKM come from the germline V gene. J gave up 6 bases and V 4 bases, and 9 bases lay outside the gene matches. CDR3 size: 15 residues. The CDR3 spells CASSWDSRSGQPQHF. CDR3 in DNA: TGTGCCAGCAGTTGGGACAGTCGCTCCGGTCAGCCCCAGCATTTT.

Worth noting for this clone: In the same sample, other DNA sequences code for this CDR3. J is TRBJ1-1 and V is TRBV9, with a possible D match to TRBD1 (6 bases). The germline V and J ends were trimmed by 4 bases and 2 bases, with 9 bases remaining between them. CDR3 length: 13 residues. The germline gives CDR1 SGDLS, CDR2 YYNGEE. Written as DNA, the CDR3 is TGTGCCAGCAGCCCCGGGGGCAACACTGAAGCTTTCTTT. Amino acid sequence: CASSPGGNTEAFF.

V is TRBV15 and J is TRBJ2-1; 8 bases are shared with TRBD2. Germline V gives CDR1 LNHNV, CDR2 YYDKDF (reference sequence). The trim removed 10 bases at V and 7 bases at J, leaving 9 bases unmatched. The CDR3 consists of 13 residues. The CDR3 loop reads CAIREGLRNEQFF. In DNA, the CDR3 is TGTGCCATCCGGGAGGGGCTCCGGAATGAGCAGTTCTTC. The variable domain in full, with the rest retrieved from reference TRBV15 and TRBJ2-1, is DAMVIQNPRYQVTQFGKPVTLSCSQTLNHNVMYWYQQKSSQAPKLLFHYYDKDFNNEADTPDNFQSRRPNTSFCFLDIRSPGLGDTAMYLCAIREGLRNEQFFGPGTRLTVL.

The chain is built from TRBV27 and TRBJ2-7, with 8 bases identical to TRBD1. Germline CDR1 and CDR2: MNHEY and SMNVEV (reference sequence). This CDR3 has 13 residues. The trim removed 9 bases at V and 5 bases at J, leaving 9 bases unmatched. In nucleotides, the CDR3 is TGTGCCAGTTCCAGGACAGGGTTCCACGAGCAGTACTTC. Encoded protein: CASSRTGFHEQYF.

The genes are TRBV4-1 and TRBJ2-4, with D uncertain. The CDR3 has 15 residues. Trimming took off 4 bases at V and 8 bases at J, with 18 bases between the two ends. The germline CDR1 and CDR2 sequences are MGHRA and YSYEKL. The CDR3 DNA reads TGCGCCAGCAGCCTCTTTTGGTTGTCAGGAGACATTCAGTACTTC. This codes for CASSLFWLSGDIQYF.

As for this clone: The junction departs from germline at one end; a sequencing error may be responsible. The V and J genes are TRBV10-2 and TRBJ2-3, with a possible D match to TRBD1 (6 bases). The CDR3 sequence is 13 residues long. CDR1 and CDR2 (germline): WSHSY, SAAADI. CDR3 nucleotides: TGCGCCAGCATTGAGCAGGGGACAGATACGCAGTATTTT. Translating gives CASIEQGTDTQYF.

V usage is TRBV10-2 and J usage is TRBJ2-1; 12 nucleotides match TRBD2. Germline-derived CDR1 and CDR2 are WSHSY and SAAADI. V lost 5 bases to trimming and J lost 10 bases; unmatched junction nucleotides: 12. This CDR3 has 16 residues. Here the CDR3 DNA reads TGCGCCAGCAGTACCGAAATCGGACTAGCGGGGATAGAGCAGTTCTTC. It encodes CASSTEIGLAGIEQFF.

The chain carries TRBV5-8 and TRBJ2-7; TRBD1 is a possible D gene (6 bases). The germline V gene encodes CDR1 SGHTS and CDR2 YDEGEE. Trimming removed 0 bases from V and 2 bases from J, with 12 bases in between. This CDR3 is built from 15 residues. Here the CDR3 reads CASSLETGKTYEQYF. The CDR3 nucleotides are TGTGCCAGCAGCTTGGAGACAGGAAAAACCTACGAGCAGTACTTC.

As regards this clone: Different DNA sequences within this sample yield the same CDR3. J is TRBJ2-7 and V is TRBV7-2; no definite D call. V lost 3 bases and J 1 base, leaving 7 bases between the germline ends. Germline V lookup: CDR1 SGHTA, CDR2 FQGNSA. This CDR3 has 13 residues. The DNA of the CDR3 is TGTGCCAGCAGCTTCGGTGGATCCTACGAGCAGTACTTC. The encoded protein is CASSFGGSYEQYF.

The V call is TRBV13, the J call TRBJ2-2, with 9 nucleotides matching TRBD1. CDR3 length equals 14 residues. With 5 bases clipped from V and 7 bases from J, the junction kept 5 bases outside the gene matches. The germline CDR1 and CDR2 sequences are PRHDT and FYEKMQ (reference sequence). The CDR3 sequence: CASSEQGAGGELFF. The CDR3 region has the DNA TGTGCCAGCAGCGAACAGGGGGCTGGCGGGGAGCTGTTTTTT.

The V gene is TRBV4-2, the J gene TRBJ2-2, with TRBD2 as a possible D gene (6 bases). The germline V and J ends were trimmed by 3 bases and 7 bases, with 18 bases remaining between them. CDR1 and CDR2 (germline): LGHNA, YNFKEQ. The CDR3 is 16 amino acids. The CDR3 sequence: CASSHKTRTMGGELFF. In DNA form, the CDR3 reads TGTGCCAGCAGCCACAAGACTAGGACTATGGGCGGGGAGCTGTTTTTT.

As to this clone: Other DNA sequences in this sample translate to the same CDR3. This chain links TRBV19 with TRBJ1-2; TRBD1 matches at 11 bases. Trimming removed 3 bases from V and 7 bases from J; junction bases left unmatched: 1. Per germline, CDR1 LNHDA and CDR2 SQIVND (reference sequence). The CDR3 sequence is 13 residues long. DNA for the CDR3: TGTGCCAGTAGTATCGGGACAGGGGGTGGCTACACCTTC. Translated, it gives CASSIGTGGGYTF.

The rearrangement uses TRBV4-3 and TRBJ1-5; D ambiguous. Per germline, CDR1 LGHNA and CDR2 YSLEER. V was trimmed by 0 bases and J by 2 bases, leaving 14 bases between them. CDR3 length: 17 residues. The CDR3 DNA sequence: TGCGCCAGCAGCCAAGAATTAAAAGGGAACGGCAATCAGCCCCAGCATTTT. It yields the protein CASSQELKGNGNQPQHF.

The chain recombines TRBV28 with TRBJ1-3, with 7 bases fitting TRBD1. Trimming removed 5 bases from V and 1 base from J; junction bases left unmatched: 8. The germline gives CDR1 MDHEN, CDR2 SYDVKM. The CDR3 is 16 residues long. The CDR3 here is CASSTLQGKSGNTIYF. CDR3 nucleotides: TGTGCCAGCAGTACCTTACAGGGGAAATCTGGAAACACCATATATTTT.